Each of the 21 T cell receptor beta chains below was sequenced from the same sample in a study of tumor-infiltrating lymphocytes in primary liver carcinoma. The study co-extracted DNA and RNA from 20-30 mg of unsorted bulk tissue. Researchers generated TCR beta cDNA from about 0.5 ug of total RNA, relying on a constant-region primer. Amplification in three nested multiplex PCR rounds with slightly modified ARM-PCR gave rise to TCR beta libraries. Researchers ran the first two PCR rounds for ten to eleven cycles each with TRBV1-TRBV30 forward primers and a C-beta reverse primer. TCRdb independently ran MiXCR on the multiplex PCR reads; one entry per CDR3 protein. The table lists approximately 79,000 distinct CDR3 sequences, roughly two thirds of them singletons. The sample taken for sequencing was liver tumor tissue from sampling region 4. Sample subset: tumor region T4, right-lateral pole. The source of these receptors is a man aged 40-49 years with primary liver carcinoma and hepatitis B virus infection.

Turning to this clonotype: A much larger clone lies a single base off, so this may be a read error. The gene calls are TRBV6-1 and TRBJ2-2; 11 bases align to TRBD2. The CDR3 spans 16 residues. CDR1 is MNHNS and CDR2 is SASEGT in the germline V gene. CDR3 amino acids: CASSGLAGRITGELLF. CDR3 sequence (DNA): TGTGCCAGCAGTGGACTAGCGGGACGAATCACCGGGGAGCTGCTTTTT.

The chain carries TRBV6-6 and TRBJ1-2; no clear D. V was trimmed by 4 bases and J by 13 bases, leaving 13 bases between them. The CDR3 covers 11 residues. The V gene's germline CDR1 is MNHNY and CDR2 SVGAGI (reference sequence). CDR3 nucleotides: TGTGCCAGCAGTTTCTCTAGTGAGCTCACCTTC. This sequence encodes CASSFSSELTF.

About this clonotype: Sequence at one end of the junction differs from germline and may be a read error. CDR3 sequence (DNA): TGTGCCAGCAGCTGTAGCGTCGGAGGGACCCAGCACTTC. Encoded protein: CASSCSVGGTQHF. This sequence joins TRBV11-2 and TRBJ2-5, with D perhaps TRBD2 (6 bases). This CDR3 contains 13 residues. CDR1 SGHAT and CDR2 FQNNGV come from the germline V gene. The full variable domain, with the rest looked up from reference TRBV11-2 and TRBJ2-5, is EAGVAQSPRYKIIEKRQSVAFWCNPISGHATLYWYQQILGQGPKLLIQFQNNGVVDDSQLPKDRFSAERLKGVDSTLKIQPAKLEDSAVYLCASSCSVGGTQHFGPGTRLLVL.

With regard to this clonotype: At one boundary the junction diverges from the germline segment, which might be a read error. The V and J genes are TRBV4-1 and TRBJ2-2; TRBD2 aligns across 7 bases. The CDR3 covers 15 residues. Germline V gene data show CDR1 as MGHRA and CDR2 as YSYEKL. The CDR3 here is CTSSYGGGGTGELFF. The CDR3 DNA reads TGCACCAGCAGTTATGGCGGGGGAGGCACCGGGGAGCTGTTTTTT.

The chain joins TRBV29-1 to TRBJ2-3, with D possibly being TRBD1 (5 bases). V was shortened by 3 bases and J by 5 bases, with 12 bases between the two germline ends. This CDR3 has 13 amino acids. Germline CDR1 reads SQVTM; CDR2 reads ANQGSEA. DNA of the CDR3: TGCAGCGTTGATGAAGGGGTTGGAGATACGCAGTATTTT. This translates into CSVDEGVGDTQYF.

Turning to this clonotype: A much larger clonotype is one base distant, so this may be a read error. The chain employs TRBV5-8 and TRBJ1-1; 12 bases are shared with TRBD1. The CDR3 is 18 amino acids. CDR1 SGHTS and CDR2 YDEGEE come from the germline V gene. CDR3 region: CVSSLKGTGGPMNTEAFF. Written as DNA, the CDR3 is TGTGTCAGCAGCTTGAAGGGGACAGGGGGCCCCATGAACACTGAAGCTTTCTTT.

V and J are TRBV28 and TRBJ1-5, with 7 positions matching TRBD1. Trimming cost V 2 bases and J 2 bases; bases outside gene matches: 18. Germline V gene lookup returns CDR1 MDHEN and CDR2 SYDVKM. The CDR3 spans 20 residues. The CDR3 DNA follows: TGTGCCAGCAGTTTAGGCAGGGGGATGGGGTACGCCGTCGGCAATCAGCCCCAGCATTTT. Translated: CASSLGRGMGYAVGNQPQHF.

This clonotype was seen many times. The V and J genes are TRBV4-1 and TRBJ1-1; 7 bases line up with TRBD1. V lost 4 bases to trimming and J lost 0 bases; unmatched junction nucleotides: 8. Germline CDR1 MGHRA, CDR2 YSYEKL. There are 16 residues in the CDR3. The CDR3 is CASSPSGTAMNTEAFF. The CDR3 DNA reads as TGCGCCAGCAGCCCCTCCGGGACAGCCATGAACACTGAAGCTTTCTTT.

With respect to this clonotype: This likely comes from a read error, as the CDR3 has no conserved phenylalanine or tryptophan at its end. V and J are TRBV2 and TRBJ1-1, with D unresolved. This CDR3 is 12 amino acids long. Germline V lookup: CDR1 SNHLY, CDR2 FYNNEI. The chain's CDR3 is CASSLGWTGAFY. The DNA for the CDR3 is TGTGCCAGCAGCCTAGGGTGGACTGGAGCTTTCTAT.

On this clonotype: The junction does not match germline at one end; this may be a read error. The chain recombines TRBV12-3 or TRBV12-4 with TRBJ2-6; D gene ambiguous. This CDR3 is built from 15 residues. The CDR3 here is CTSSLSSAWANILTF. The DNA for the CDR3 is TGTACCAGCAGTCTCAGCAGTGCGTGGGCCAACATCCTGACTTTC.

This chain's CDR3 is CASSRTGGISPLHF. Here the CDR3 DNA reads TGTGCCAGCAGTCGTACAGGGGGCATCTCACCCCTCCACTTT. V usage is TRBV12-3 or TRBV12-4 and J usage is TRBJ1-6; 9 bases map to TRBD1. With 5 bases clipped from V and 10 bases from J, the junction kept 6 bases outside the gene matches. The CDR3 is 14 residues long.

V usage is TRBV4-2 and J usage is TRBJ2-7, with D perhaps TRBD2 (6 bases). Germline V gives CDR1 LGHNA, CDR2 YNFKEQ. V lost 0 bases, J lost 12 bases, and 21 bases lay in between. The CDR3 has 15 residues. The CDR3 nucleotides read TGTGCCAGCAGCCAAGATCTCGGGAGTACCTACGAACTGTACTTC. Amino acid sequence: CASSQDLGSTYELYF.

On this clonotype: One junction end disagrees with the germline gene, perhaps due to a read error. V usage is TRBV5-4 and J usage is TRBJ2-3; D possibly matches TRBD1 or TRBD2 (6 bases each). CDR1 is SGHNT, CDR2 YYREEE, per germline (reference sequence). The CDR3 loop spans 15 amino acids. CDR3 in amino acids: CASSLGGSGTDTQCF. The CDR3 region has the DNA TGTGCCAGCAGTCTAGGGGGGAGTGGCACAGATACGCAGTGTTTT.

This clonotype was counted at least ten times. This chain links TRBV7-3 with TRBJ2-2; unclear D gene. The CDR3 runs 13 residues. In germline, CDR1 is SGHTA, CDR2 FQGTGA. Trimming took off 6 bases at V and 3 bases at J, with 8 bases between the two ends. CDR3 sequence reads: CASSNTHTGELFF. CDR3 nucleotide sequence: TGTGCCAGCAGTAACACACACACCGGGGAGCTGTTTTTT.

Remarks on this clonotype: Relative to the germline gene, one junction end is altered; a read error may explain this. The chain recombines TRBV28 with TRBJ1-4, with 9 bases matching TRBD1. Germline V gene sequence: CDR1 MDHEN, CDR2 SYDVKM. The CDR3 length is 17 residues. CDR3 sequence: CDSSPPAQGAANEKLFF. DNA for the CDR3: TGTGACAGCAGTCCCCCCGCACAGGGGGCGGCTAATGAAAAACTGTTTTTT.

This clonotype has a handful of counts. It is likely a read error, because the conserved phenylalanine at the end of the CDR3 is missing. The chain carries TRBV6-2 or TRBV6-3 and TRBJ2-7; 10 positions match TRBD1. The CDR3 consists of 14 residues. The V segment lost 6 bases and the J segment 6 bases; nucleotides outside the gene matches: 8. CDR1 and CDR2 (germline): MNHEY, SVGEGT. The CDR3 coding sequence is TGTGCCAGCAGAGACCGGGACAGGGGAGGCGAGCAGTACCTC. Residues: CASRDRDRGGEQYL.

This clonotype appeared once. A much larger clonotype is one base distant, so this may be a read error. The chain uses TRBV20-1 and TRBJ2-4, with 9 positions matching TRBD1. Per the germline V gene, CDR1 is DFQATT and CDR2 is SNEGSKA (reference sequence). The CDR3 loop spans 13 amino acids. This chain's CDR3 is CTAPGQGIVIQYF. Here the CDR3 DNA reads TGCACTGCACCGGGACAGGGTATTGTCATTCAGTACTTC.

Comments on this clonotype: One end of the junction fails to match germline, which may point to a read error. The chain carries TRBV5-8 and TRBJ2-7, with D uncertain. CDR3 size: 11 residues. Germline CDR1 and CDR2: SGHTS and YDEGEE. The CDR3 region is CASILTYEQYF. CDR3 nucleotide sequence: TGTGCCAGCATCTTGACCTACGAGCAGTACTTC. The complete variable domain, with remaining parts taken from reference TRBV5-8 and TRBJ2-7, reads EAGVTQSPTHLIKTRGQQATLRCSPISGHTSVYWYQQALGLGLQFLLWYDEGEERNRGNFPPRFSGRQFPNYSSELNVNALELEDSALYLCASILTYEQYFGPGTRLTVT.

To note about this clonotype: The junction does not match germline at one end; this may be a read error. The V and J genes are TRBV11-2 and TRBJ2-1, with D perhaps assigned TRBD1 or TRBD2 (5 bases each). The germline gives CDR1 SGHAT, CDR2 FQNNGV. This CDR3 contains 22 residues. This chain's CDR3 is CASSLSYRGPVEQVRSYNQQFF. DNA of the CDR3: TGTGCCAGCAGCCTCTCCTACCGGGGTCCCGTGGAACAGGTTCGATCCTACAATCAGCAGTTCTTC.

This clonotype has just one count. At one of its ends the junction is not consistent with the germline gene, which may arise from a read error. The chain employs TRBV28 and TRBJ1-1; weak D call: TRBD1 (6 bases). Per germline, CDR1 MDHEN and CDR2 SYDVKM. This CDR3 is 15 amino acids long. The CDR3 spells CASSYRGSGDTEDFF. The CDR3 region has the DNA TGTGCCAGCAGTTACCGTGGCAGTGGGGACACTGAAGATTTCTTT.

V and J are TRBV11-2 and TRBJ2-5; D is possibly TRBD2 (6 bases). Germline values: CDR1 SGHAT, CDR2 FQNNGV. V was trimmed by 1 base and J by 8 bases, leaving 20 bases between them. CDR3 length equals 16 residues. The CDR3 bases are TGTGCCAGCAGCTTAGGGAGTAGAGGCTCGGGGGATACCCAGTACTTC. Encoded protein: CASSLGSRGSGDTQYF. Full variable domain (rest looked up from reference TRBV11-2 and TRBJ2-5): EAGVAQSPRYKIIEKRQSVAFWCNPISGHATLYWYQQILGQGPKLLIQFQNNGVVDDSQLPKDRFSAERLKGVDSTLKIQPAKLEDSAVYLCASSLGSRGSGDTQYFGPGTRLLVL.